This T cell receptor (beta chain) was captured in a study of blood T cells in healthy people across ages (dated by TCRdb to between 2015 and 2017). Turning to the overall study: In model experiments, roughly one uniquely barcoded TCR beta cDNA molecule per two T cells was captured by template switching. To track age-related changes in TCR beta repertoire diversity, the study relied on deep sequencing normalized with unique cDNA molecular identifiers. Four age groups were formed from the donors: young (average roughly 16 years), middle-aged (around 40), aged (roughly 59) and long-lived (more than 75). To avoid experimental bias, donors of different ages were distributed randomly across sequencing lanes. Using the same blood draw, the study looked at two additional independent replicas of 1 million unique cDNA reads for two donors, one aged 18 to 30 and the other aged 80 or older.

Of note for this clonotype: What this receptor recognizes is not known. The sample holds no much larger clone one base away, and base qualities are not on file.

The germline V gene provides CDR1 LGHNA and CDR2 YNFKEQ. Trimmed from V: 6 bases; trimmed from J: 10 bases; junction bases lacking a gene match: 14. The CDR3 runs 15 residues from the cysteine to the phenylalanine. The DNA shown is the 45-base CDR3, in frame from base 1. Donors were 39 systemically healthy Caucasian individuals from Russia aged about 6 to 100 years. Each donor gave 8 to 10 milliliters of peripheral blood, drawn into EDTA-treated Vacutainer tubes. Ficoll-Paque density-gradient centrifugation was used to isolate PBMCs, with at least 7 million per sample. Trizol reagent was used to extract total RNA from PBMCs, with at least 6 micrograms per sample. For every donor, an aliquot of PBMCs went through flow cytometry to measure the percentages of naive CD45RAhigh/CD27high T cells. Overall study outcomes, separate from this receptor: Donor CMV infection status was unknown, potentially confounding age-related changes in expanded clonotypes. There was a strong correlation between observed TCR beta diversity and the percentage of naive T cells measured by flow cytometry. Total diversity estimates from one million sequenced T cells were considered lower bounds and underestimates. Compared with the aged group, the long-lived group had more naive CD4+ T cells, fewer expanded clones and increased TCR diversity, suggesting age selection. Observed TCR beta diversity per million T cells fell roughly linearly with age, and a significant reduction was already apparent by age roughly 40. Conclusive comparison of naive and antigen-experienced compartments was prevented by the profiling of bulk unsorted PBMCs.

Library method: 5' RACE. The sequencer listed for this sample is Illumina HiSeq 2500. A second PCR of roughly 7 to 11 cycles was performed with a sample-barcoded 5' primer and a J-beta primer mix. Each TCR beta cDNA molecule received a unique molecular identifier from a template-switch 5' adaptor carrying 12 random nucleotides. At least 2.5 million CDR3-containing paired-end reads were obtained from each sample. First-strand cDNA was synthesized from all RNA with the Mint cDNA synthesis kit, primed by a TRBC-specific oligonucleotide. Following uracil-DNA glycosylase treatment, a first 18-cycle PCR with universal primers M1SS and BC2_uni_R was performed on all cDNA. On the authors' methods: For normalization, 1 million high-quality reads, each with a distinct molecular identifier, were randomly selected from each sample. Reads with shared molecular identifiers were discarded instead of being binned into consensus sequences. MiTCR, with a Q25 quality threshold and the strictest error-elimination algorithm, was used for CDR3 identification, clonotype clustering and error correction. A nonparametric unseen species model using Euler transformation provided a lower-bound estimate of total TCR beta diversity. TCRdb's own reprocessing of the public reads used fastp at Q25 and MiXCR and kept productive beta chains. Here each entry gathers all rows of one CDR3 protein and keeps the most common genes and DNA. TCRdb, not the original authors, processed these V and J calls. This sample gives over 1,500,000 distinct CDR3 sequences in total; approximately 50% of them show up just once. In total, the top ten clones hold approximately 2% of the sample.

Sequencing was carried out using blood. The chain is encoded by TRBV4-2 joined to TRBJ1-2, and 10 junctional nucleotides match TRBD1. The clonotype originates from a woman aged 40 to 50 in good health. The CDR3: CASSQYQRQGADYTF. The DNA sequence is as follows: TGTGCCAGCAGTCAATACCAAAGACAGGGGGCTGACTACACCTTC.